The T cell receptor beta chain described here comes from a study of T cells after yellow fever vaccination. Whole-study findings and limits: Once the booster was given, most primary-vaccination clones reappeared, at around 96% for CD4 and 85% to 90% for CD8. There was a small share of clonotypes that showed up in both the CD4 and CD8 compartments. Abundant contaminating clonotypes from the bulk population could appear in FACS-sorted repertoires.

Worth noting for this clonotype: Antigen unknown.

CDR1 SGHTA and CDR2 FQGNSA come from the germline V gene. There are 14 residues in the CDR3. After removal of 4 bases from V and 4 bases from J, the junction contained 4 bases not matched to a gene. Conversion of TCR transcripts into cDNA relied on 5'RACE template switching, which added a universal primer site and UMIs. TCRdb independently ran MiXCR on the 5' RACE reads; one entry per CDR3 protein. The sample yields over 250,000 distinct CDR3 sequences, over 4.5% seen once. The chain uses TRBV7-2 and TRBJ2-1, with TRBD2 matching over 7 bases. The material sequenced was CD4+ T cells sorted from PBMCs, taken on the day of the yellow fever booster vaccination. The clonotype was recovered from a young man who received the YFV17D yellow fever vaccine. DNA for the CDR3: TGTGCCAGCAGCTCCCTTAGCGGGTACAATGAGCAGTTCTTC. This translates into CASSSLSGYNEQFF.